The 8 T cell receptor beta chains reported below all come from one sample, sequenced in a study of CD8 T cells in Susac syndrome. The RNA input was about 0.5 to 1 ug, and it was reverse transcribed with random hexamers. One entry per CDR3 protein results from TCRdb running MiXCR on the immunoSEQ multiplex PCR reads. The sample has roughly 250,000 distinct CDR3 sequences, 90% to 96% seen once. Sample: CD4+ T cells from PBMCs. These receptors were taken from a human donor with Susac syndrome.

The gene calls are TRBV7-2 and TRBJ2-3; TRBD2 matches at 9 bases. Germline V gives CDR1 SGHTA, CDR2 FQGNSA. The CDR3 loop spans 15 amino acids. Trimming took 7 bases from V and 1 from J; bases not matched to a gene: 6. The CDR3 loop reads CASNSPSGGTDTQYF. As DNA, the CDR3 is TGTGCCAGCAACTCCCCTAGCGGGGGCACAGATACGCAGTATTTT.

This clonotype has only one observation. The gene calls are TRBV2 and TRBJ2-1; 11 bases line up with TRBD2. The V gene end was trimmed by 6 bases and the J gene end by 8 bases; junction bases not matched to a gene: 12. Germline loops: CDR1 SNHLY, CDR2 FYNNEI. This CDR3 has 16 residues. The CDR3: CASSQGGTSGLYEQFF. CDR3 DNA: TGTGCCAGCAGCCAAGGCGGGACTAGCGGTTTATATGAGCAGTTCTTC.

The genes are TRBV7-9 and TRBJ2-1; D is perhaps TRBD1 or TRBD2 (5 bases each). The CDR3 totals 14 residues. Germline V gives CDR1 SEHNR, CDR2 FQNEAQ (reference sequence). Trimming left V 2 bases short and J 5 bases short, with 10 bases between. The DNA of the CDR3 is TGTGCCAGCAGCTTACGGGACGGAAACAATGAGCAGTTCTTC. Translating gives CASSLRDGNNEQFF.

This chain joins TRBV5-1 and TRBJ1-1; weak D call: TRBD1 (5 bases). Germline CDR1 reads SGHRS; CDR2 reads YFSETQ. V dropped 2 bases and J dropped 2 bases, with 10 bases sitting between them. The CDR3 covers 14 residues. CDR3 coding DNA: TGCGCCAGCAGCTTAGAAGGGGCAAACACTGAAGCTTTCTTT. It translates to CASSLEGANTEAFF.

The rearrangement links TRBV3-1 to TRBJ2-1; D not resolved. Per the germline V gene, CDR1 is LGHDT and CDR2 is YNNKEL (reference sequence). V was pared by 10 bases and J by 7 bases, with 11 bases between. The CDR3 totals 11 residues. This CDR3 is CATALLNEQFF. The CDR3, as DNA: TGTGCCACCGCATTATTGAATGAGCAGTTCTTC.

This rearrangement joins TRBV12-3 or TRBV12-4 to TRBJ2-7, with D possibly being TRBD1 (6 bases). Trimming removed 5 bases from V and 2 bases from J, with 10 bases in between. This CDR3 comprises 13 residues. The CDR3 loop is CASSPRDTYEQYF. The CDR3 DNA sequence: TGTGCCAGCAGTCCGAGGGACACCTACGAGCAGTACTTC.

CDR3 protein: CASSVTGLSYEQYF. The CDR3 DNA reads as TGTGCCAGCAGCGTTACAGGCCTCTCCTACGAGCAGTACTTC. The chain joins TRBV9 to TRBJ2-7, with a tentative D call TRBD1 (5 bases). Trimming cost V 2 bases and J 0 bases, with 9 bases left between them. The CDR3 runs 14 residues. Germline assignment: CDR1 SGDLS and CDR2 YYNGEE.

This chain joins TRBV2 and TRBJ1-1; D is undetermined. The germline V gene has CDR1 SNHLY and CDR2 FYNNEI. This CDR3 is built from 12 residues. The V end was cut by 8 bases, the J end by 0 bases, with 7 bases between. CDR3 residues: CASRKLNTEAFF. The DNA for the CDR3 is TGTGCCAGCCGTAAATTGAACACTGAAGCTTTCTTT.